This TCR beta chain was sequenced during a study of early T cells in non-severe SARS-CoV-2 infection listed by TCRdb under 2021. Regarding the complete study: Because TCR sequencing relied on bulk RNA taken from unsorted whole blood, pairing of alpha and beta chains was not possible. Study-wide conclusions, independent of this receptor: VDJdb matching was skewed toward anti-spike CD8 responses, so virus-specific expansions were likely underestimated and private and CD4 specificities were missed.

To note about this clonotype: Its antigen target is currently unknown. No per-base quality is available; no much larger clone lies one base away.

Relative to germline, V is 1 base shorter and J is 5 bases shorter, with 5 bases between their ends. In the germline V gene, CDR1 corresponds to SGHDN and CDR2 to FVKESK. CDR3 length: 13 amino acids, cysteine to phenylalanine. Here the CDR3 DNA is all that survives: 39 bases in frame from base 1. Set within a cohort of healthcare workers in London, UK, this nested case-control study involved weekly PCR testing of nasopharyngeal swabs along with blood sampling. Between 23 and 31 March 2020, the week of the UK lockdown, healthcare workers were enrolled and then followed up weekly for as long as 16 weeks. Libraries came from 5' RACE. TCRdb records NextSeq 500 as the sequencer. The TCR library protocol attached unique molecular identifiers to individual cDNA molecules to correct for sequencing error and PCR bias. Sequencing covered both TCR alpha and beta chains, and within each sample the abundances of alpha and beta sequences were tightly co-correlated. The published analysis was carried out like this. Decombinator V4 was used to annotate TCR sequences for V gene, J gene and CDR3. TCRs were defined as expanded if a significant change between any two time points was detected under a Poisson model with p below 0.0001. TCR abundances were normalised to the total number of TCRs sequenced per sample and were expressed as counts per million. TRAV1-2 paired with TRAJ12, TRAJ20 or TRAJ33 defined MAIT TCRs, while TRAV10 paired with TRAJ18 defined iNKT TCRs. VDJdb, accessed on 1 November 2021, was searched for TCRs annotated for CMV, EBV and SARS-CoV-2, and TCRs annotated for more than one antigen were excluded. TCRdb's own reprocessing of the public reads used fastp at Q25 and MiXCR and kept productive beta chains. Duplicate CDR3 protein sequences are folded into a single record with the most common DNA and genes. The V and J calls come from TCRdb's annotation, not from the publication. The sample contains 70,000 to 90,000 distinct CDR3 sequences, 15% of them found a single time. The ten largest clonotypes hold 4.5% to 7% of the sample.

The receptor chain draws on TRBV14 and TRBJ2-2, with the identity of the D gene unclear. Input material: whole blood. This clonotype was obtained from an adult who was a healthcare worker with PCR-confirmed SARS-CoV-2 infection or an uninfected control (not recorded which). CDR3 sequence: CASSQATTGELFF. At the DNA level, the sequence is TGTGCCAGCAGCCAAGCTACTACCGGGGAGCTGTTTTTT.